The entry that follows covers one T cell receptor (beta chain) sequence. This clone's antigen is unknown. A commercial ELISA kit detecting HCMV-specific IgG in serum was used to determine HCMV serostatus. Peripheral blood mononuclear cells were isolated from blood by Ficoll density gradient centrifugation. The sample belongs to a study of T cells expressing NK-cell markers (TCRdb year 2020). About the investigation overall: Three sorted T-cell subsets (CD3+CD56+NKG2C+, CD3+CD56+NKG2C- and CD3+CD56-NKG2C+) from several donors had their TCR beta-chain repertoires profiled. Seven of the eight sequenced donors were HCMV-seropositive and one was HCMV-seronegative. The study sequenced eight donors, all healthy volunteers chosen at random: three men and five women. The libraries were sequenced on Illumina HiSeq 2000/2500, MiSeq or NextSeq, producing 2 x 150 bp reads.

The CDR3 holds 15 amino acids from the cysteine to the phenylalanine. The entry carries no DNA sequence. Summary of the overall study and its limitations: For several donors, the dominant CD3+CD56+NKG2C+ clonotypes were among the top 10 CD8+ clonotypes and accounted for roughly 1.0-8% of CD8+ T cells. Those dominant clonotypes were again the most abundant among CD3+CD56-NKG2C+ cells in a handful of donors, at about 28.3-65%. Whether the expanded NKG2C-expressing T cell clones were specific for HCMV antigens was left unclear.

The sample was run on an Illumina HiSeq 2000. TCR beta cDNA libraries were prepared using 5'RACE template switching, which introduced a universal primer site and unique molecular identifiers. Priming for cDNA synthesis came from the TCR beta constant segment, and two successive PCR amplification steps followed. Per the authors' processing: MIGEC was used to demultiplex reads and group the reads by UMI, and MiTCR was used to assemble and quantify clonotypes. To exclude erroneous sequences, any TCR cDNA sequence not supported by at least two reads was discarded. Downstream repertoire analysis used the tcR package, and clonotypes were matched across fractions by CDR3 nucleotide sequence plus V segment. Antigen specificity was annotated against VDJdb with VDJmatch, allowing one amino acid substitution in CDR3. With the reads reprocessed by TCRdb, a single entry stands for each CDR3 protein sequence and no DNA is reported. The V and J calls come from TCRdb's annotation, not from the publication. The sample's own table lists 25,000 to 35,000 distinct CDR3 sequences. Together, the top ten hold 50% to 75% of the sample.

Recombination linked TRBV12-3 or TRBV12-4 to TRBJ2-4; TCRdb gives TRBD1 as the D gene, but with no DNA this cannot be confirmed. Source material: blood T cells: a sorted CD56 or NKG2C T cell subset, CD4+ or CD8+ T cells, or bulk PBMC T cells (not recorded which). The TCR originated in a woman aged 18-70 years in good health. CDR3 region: CASSWAPGQKNIQYF.